Below, 23 T cell receptor beta chains from the same sample are listed, as sequenced in a study of T cells in Graves' hyperthyroidism and ophthalmopathy. RNA transcripts served as the template for amplifying TCR beta CDR3 regions. HTBI primers were employed in a first-round RT-PCR of the TCR CDR3. MiXCR, run by TCRdb on the multiplex PCR reads, gives a single entry per CDR3 protein. The sample yields under 700,000 distinct CDR3 sequences, approximately 15% seen once. Sequencing was done on a sample of blood. The receptor source for this set is a woman in her late teens or twenties with Graves' hyperthyroidism.

The V call is TRBV7-6, the J call TRBJ2-7, with a weak D call TRBD1 (6 bases). Germline V lookup: CDR1 SGHVS, CDR2 FNYEAQ. With 4 bases removed from V and 2 bases from J, the gap between germline ends came to 12 bases. The CDR3 consists of 14 residues. CDR3 in DNA: TGTGCCAGCAGCTCCCAGGGGCCTGCCTACGAGCAGTACTTC. It is translated as CASSSQGPAYEQYF.

This clonotype was recorded at least ten times. The J gene is TRBJ2-1, the V gene TRBV2; 10 bases agree with TRBD2. Germline lookup yields CDR1 SNHLY and CDR2 FYNNEI. Unmatched junction bases numbered 12, after V lost 4 bases and J lost 0 bases. The length of the CDR3 is 19 residues. Here the CDR3 reads CASSADSVAGGPSYNEQFF. The CDR3 DNA follows: TGTGCCAGCAGTGCTGACTCGGTAGCGGGAGGACCCTCCTACAATGAGCAGTTCTTC.

V and J are TRBV3-1 and TRBJ2-1; 10 bases fit TRBD2. The CDR3 has 14 residues. V lost 4 bases, J lost 8 bases, and 5 bases stayed unmatched. Germline V lookup: CDR1 LGHDT, CDR2 YNNKEL (reference sequence). CDR3 DNA: TGTGCCAGCAGCCTCAGCGGGGGGGGACATGAGCAGTTCTTC. Translating gives CASSLSGGGHEQFF.

This clonotype was recorded a few times. V is TRBV20-1 and J is TRBJ1-2; D is perhaps TRBD1 (5 bases). Germline V lookup: CDR1 DFQATT, CDR2 SNEGSKA (reference sequence). The CDR3 is 13 amino acids. V lost 6 bases and J lost 0, with 11 bases in between. CDR3 region: CSATRGTNYGYTF. As DNA, the CDR3 is TGCAGTGCCACTCGGGGGACTAACTATGGCTACACCTTC.

This clonotype has just a few counts. V is TRBV24-1 and J is TRBJ2-3, with 9 bases aligning to TRBD1. V lost 2 bases, J lost 3 bases, and 8 bases stayed unmatched. The CDR3 is 17 amino acids. Germline V gene data show CDR1 as KGHDR and CDR2 as SFDVKD. This CDR3 is CATSDSGQGSGTDTQYF. The CDR3 nucleotides read TGTGCCACCAGTGATTCCGGACAGGGGTCCGGTACAGATACGCAGTATTTT.

This clonotype was detected many times. The chain employs TRBV7-9 and TRBJ2-7; 7 bases fit TRBD1. Germline loops: CDR1 SEHNR, CDR2 FQNEAQ (reference sequence). This CDR3 spans 13 amino acids. The V segment lost 5 bases and the J segment 10 bases; nucleotides outside the gene matches: 11. CDR3 DNA sequence: TGTGCCAGCAGCCCGAGGGACAGCCGTCCACAGTACTTC. This gives the protein CASSPRDSRPQYF.

This clonotype showed up just a few times. This could be a read error, since a much larger clone is one nucleotide away. The chain carries TRBV3-1 and TRBJ2-1; 13 nucleotides align to TRBD2. In germline, CDR1 is LGHDT, CDR2 YNNKEL (reference sequence). V dropped 5 bases and J dropped 8; count of bases not matched to a gene: 3. The CDR3 is 14 residues long. Here the CDR3 reads CASSCGLAGDEQFF. DNA for the CDR3: TGTGCCAGCAGCTGTGGACTAGCGGGGGATGAGCAGTTCTTC.

The sample holds many counts of this clonotype. The V and J genes are TRBV6-1 and TRBJ1-2, with D possibly matching TRBD1 (6 bases). Germline assignment: CDR1 MNHNS and CDR2 SASEGT. Trimming removed 5 bases from V and 6 bases from J, with 13 bases in between. The CDR3 has 13 amino acids. CDR3 in amino acids: CASSPKGGNGYTF. The CDR3 nucleotides are TGTGCCAGCAGTCCGAAGGGGGGAAATGGCTACACCTTC.

This clonotype was recorded a few times. This chain joins TRBV30 and TRBJ2-2; D might be TRBD1 (5 bases). Germline loops: CDR1 GTSNPN, CDR2 SVGIG (reference sequence). The CDR3 contains 12 residues. Trimming took off 2 bases at V and 6 bases at J, with 7 bases between the two ends. The CDR3 DNA reads TGTGCCTGGAGTTCAGGGTCCGGGGAGCTGTTTTTT. This sequence encodes CAWSSGSGELFF. The whole variable domain, remainder taken from reference TRBV30 and TRBJ2-2, is SQTIHQWPATLVQPVGSPLSLECTVEGTSNPNLYWYRQAAGRGLQLLFYSVGIGQISSEVPQNLSASRPQDRQFILSSKKLLLSDSGFYLCAWSSGSGELFFGEGSRLTVL.

The table lists this clonotype with many counts. This chain uses TRBV25-1 with TRBJ2-7; 9 nucleotides agree with TRBD2. The CDR3 has 14 residues. Germline-derived CDR1 and CDR2 are MGHDK and SYGVNS. Unmatched junction bases numbered 5, after V lost 5 bases and J lost 3 bases. For the CDR3, the DNA is TGTGCCAGCAGTTTGTCTAGCGGGAACTACGAGCAGTACTTC. This gives the protein CASSLSSGNYEQYF.

In this sample, this clonotype turned up many times. The J gene is TRBJ2-5, the V gene TRBV2; D is uncertain. The CDR3 contains 13 residues. Trimming shortened V by 7 bases and J by 3 bases, and 12 bases separated the two germline ends. CDR1 is SNHLY, CDR2 FYNNEI, per germline. The CDR3 nucleotides read TGTGCCAGCAACCCGACACGTGAAGAGACCCAGTACTTC. It encodes CASNPTREETQYF.

The V call is TRBV6-1, the J call TRBJ1-1, with no clear D. CDR1 and CDR2 from the germline V gene are MNHNS and SASEGT. The CDR3 length is 14 residues. V shed 2 bases and J shed 1 base, with 8 bases lying between them. CDR3 sequence: CASSENLENTEAFF. For the CDR3, the DNA is TGTGCCAGCAGTGAAAACCTGGAGAACACTGAAGCTTTCTTT.

This clonotype was counted at least ten times. The V call is TRBV7-3, the J call TRBJ2-3; 8 bases align to TRBD2. Per the germline V gene, CDR1 is SGHTA and CDR2 is FQGTGA. V shed 3 bases and J 1 base; nucleotides not matched to a gene: 3. CDR3 size: 15 residues. The CDR3 region is CASSFTGGGTDTQYF. In nucleotides, the CDR3 is TGTGCCAGCAGCTTCACGGGGGGGGGCACAGATACGCAGTATTTT.

The chain carries TRBV3-1 and TRBJ2-2; the D gene is possibly TRBD2 (6 bases). V was trimmed by 5 bases and J by 5 bases, leaving 12 bases between them. From germline, CDR1 is LGHDT and CDR2 YNNKEL (reference sequence). CDR3 length equals 14 residues. CDR3: CASSNAGGTGELFF. The DNA for the CDR3 is TGTGCCAGCAGCAACGCCGGGGGTACCGGGGAGCTGTTTTTT.

This clonotype was seen a handful of times. The chain recombines TRBV6-2 or TRBV6-3 with TRBJ1-2; D remains unclear. This CDR3 comprises 14 residues. Germline CDR1 reads MNHEY; CDR2 reads SVGEGT. Trimming stripped 0 bases from V and 8 bases from J, with 13 bases between. DNA for the CDR3: TGTGCCAGCAGTTACTCGATTGCGGTGACCGGCTACACCTTC. Translated, it gives CASSYSIAVTGYTF.

There are a few counts of this clonotype. The chain employs TRBV7-9 and TRBJ2-7; D ambiguous. Trimming removed 1 base at V and 3 bases at J, with 7 bases between. The CDR3 loop spans 13 amino acids. From germline, CDR1 is SEHNR and CDR2 FQNEAQ (reference sequence). The CDR3 nucleotides are TGTGCCAGCAGCTTAGGGTACCTCTACGAGCAGTACTTC. It translates to CASSLGYLYEQYF.

The CDR3 nucleotides are TGCAGCGTGACGACAGGGAAGGGAGAAAAACTGTTTTTT. Amino acid sequence: CSVTTGKGEKLFF. The chain combines TRBV29-1 with TRBJ1-4; 7 bases are shared with TRBD1. This CDR3 spans 13 amino acids. The V gene end was trimmed by 6 bases and the J gene end by 8 bases; junction bases not matched to a gene: 9. The germline V gene has CDR1 SQVTM and CDR2 ANQGSEA.

The rearrangement joins TRBV27 to TRBJ1-1; possible D gene TRBD1, 6 bases. The V gene's germline CDR1 is MNHEY and CDR2 SMNVEV (reference sequence). Deletions cut 2 bases from V and 1 base from J, with 11 bases between. The CDR3 loop spans 15 amino acids. The CDR3 loop reads CASSLIGRGNTEAFF. The CDR3 bases are TGTGCCAGCAGTTTAATCGGCAGGGGGAACACTGAAGCTTTCTTT.

This clonotype has ten or more counts. This chain connects TRBV20-1 to TRBJ2-7; 12 nucleotides align to TRBD2. Germline CDR1 reads DFQATT; CDR2 reads SNEGSKA (reference sequence). The CDR3 spans 12 residues. The V and J ends lost 6 bases and 6 bases, in that order; junction bases with no gene match: 3. CDR3 sequence (DNA): TGCAGTGCCACGGGACTAGCGGGCGAGCAGTACTTC. This encodes CSATGLAGEQYF.

In this sample, this clonotype turned up many times. The J gene is TRBJ2-1, the V gene TRBV28; 9 bases agree with TRBD2. CDR1 is MDHEN and CDR2 is SYDVKM in the germline V gene. The CDR3 has 15 amino acids. After removal of 4 bases from V and 5 bases from J, the junction contained 6 bases not matched to a gene. The CDR3 spells CASSSEREAHNEQFF. CDR3 nucleotides: TGTGCCAGCAGTTCAGAGCGGGAGGCCCACAATGAGCAGTTCTTC.

Only a few counts were recorded for this clonotype. A much larger clone differs by one base, so this may be a read error. V is TRBV11-2 and J is TRBJ2-1; TRBD2 aligns across 8 bases. Losses at the gene ends were 5 bases for V and 0 bases for J; bases not matched to a gene: 3. The germline V gene encodes CDR1 SGHAT and CDR2 FQNNGV. The CDR3 loop spans 15 amino acids. CDR3: CASSMSGSSYNEQFF. The CDR3 DNA sequence: TGTGCCAGCAGCATGAGCGGGAGCTCCTACAATGAGCAGTTCTTC. Full variable domain (rest looked up from reference TRBV11-2 and TRBJ2-1): EAGVAQSPRYKIIEKRQSVAFWCNPISGHATLYWYQQILGQGPKLLIQFQNNGVVDDSQLPKDRFSAERLKGVDSTLKIQPAKLEDSAVYLCASSMSGSSYNEQFFGPGTRLTVL.

J is TRBJ2-7 and V is TRBV19; 10 nucleotides line up with TRBD2. The trim removed 7 bases at V and 5 bases at J, leaving 8 bases unmatched. This CDR3 spans 14 amino acids. Per the germline V gene, CDR1 is LNHDA and CDR2 is SQIVND (reference sequence). The CDR3 DNA sequence: TGTGCCAGTAAGGTGAAAGCGGGAGGGCACGAGCAGTACTTC. This encodes CASKVKAGGHEQYF.

This clonotype was detected many times. The chain has TRBV12-3 or TRBV12-4 and TRBJ2-7; 9 bases align to TRBD2. J lost 5 bases, V lost 5 bases, and 10 bases had no gene match. The CDR3 contains 15 residues. CDR3 nucleotide sequence: TGTGCCAGCAGTGGTTTAGCGGGAGCTAGCGACGAGCAGTACTTC. Translated, it gives CASSGLAGASDEQYF.